This T cell receptor beta chain was recovered during a study of T-cell reconstitution after alpha-beta-depleted transplantation in children. The CDR3 covers 15 residues. V was pared by 5 bases and J by 2 bases, with 15 bases between. Germline lookup yields CDR1 SEHNR and CDR2 FQNEAQ (reference sequence). For TCRbeta, the library was prepared with unique molecular identifiers. TCRdb analysed the PCR reads with MiXCR anew, one entry per CDR3 protein. The sample lists hundreds of thousands of distinct CDR3 sequences, over 10% occurring once. The sequence came from a male patient between 10 and 17 years old who had a stem cell transplant for acute myeloid leukemia, so the T cells may come from the graft donor. The rearrangement links TRBV7-9 to TRBJ1-2; D possibly corresponds to TRBD1 (5 bases). The sample was PBMCs, mostly from graft donor cells, taken 360 days after TCRalphabeta/CD19-depleted stem cell transplant. The CDR3 DNA reads as TGTGCCAGCAGCCCCCGGGCAGGGAGAAACTATGGCTACACCTTC. This sequence encodes CASSPRAGRNYGYTF. The variable domain in full, completed from reference TRBV7-9 and TRBJ1-2, reads DTGVSQNPRHKITKRGQNVTFRCDPISEHNRLYWYRQTLGQGPEFLTYFQNEAQLEKSRLLSDRFSAERPKGSFSTLEIQRTEQGDSAMYLCASSPRAGRNYGYTFGSGTRLTVV.